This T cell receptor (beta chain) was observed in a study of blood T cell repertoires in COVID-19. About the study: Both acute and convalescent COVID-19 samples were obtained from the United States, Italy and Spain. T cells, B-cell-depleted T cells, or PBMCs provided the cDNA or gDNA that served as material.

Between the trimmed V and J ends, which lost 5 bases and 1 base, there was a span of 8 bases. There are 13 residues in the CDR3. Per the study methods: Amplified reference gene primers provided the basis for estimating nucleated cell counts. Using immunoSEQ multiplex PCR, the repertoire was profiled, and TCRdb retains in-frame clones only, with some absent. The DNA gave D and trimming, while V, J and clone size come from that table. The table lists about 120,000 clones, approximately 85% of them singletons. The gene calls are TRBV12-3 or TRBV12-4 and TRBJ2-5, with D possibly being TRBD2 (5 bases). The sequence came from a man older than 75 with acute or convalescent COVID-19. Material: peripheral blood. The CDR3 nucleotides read TGTGCCAGCAGTGGCGGACTCCAAGAGACCCAGTACTTC. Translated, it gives CASSGGLQETQYF.